The rows below give T cell receptor beta chains drawn from one sample of a study of shared clonotypes between healthy human individuals. TCRdb's table, derived via immunoSEQ multiplex PCR, lists solely in-frame clones and lacks some. The table includes about 980,000 clones, roughly 72% detected once. Sequencing was done on a sample of memory CD4+ T cells sorted from blood. The receptors here all came from a man aged 18 to 29 in good health. Each CDR3 is given with its conserved first and last residue. D genes are given only for firm matches. Clone size is not always given. Where it is, it says once, few, many or a class for expanded clones.

CASSESVVPTQYF | TGCGCCAGCAGTGAGTCGGTGGTGCCTACGCAGTATTTT | NA | NA | TRBJ2-3 | TRBV10-2
CASSPMEGGYEQYF | TGTGCCAGCAGTCCTATGGAGGGAGGGTACGAGCAGTACTTC | NA | TRBD2 | TRBJ2-7 | TRBV27
CATEGRRQHF | TGTGCCACCGAGGGAAGGAGGCAGCATTTT | NA | NA | TRBJ1-5 | TRBV19
CASSAPTGPNEQFF | TGTGCCAGCAGCGCACCCACTGGACCTAATGAGCAGTTCTTC | once | NA | TRBJ2-1 | TRBV5-4
CASSPETAASGNTIYF | TGTGCCAGCAGCCCTGAGACAGCCGCCTCTGGAAACACCATATATTTT | NA | NA | TRBJ1-3 | TRBV7-6
CASSGSPGSGNTIYF | TGCGCCAGCAGTGGGTCACCGGGCTCTGGAAACACCATATATTTT | NA | NA | TRBJ1-3 | TRBV10-2
CASSLTSMETQYF | TGCGCCAGCAGCTTGACGAGCATGGAGACCCAGTACTTC | many | NA | TRBJ2-5 | TRBV5-1
CASSLFLVDSAETQYF | TGTGCCAGCTCACTATTCCTAGTGGATTCTGCGGAGACCCAGTACTTC | NA | NA | TRBJ2-5 | TRBV18
CASSRQGTGSSYEQYF | TGTGCCAGTAGTAGACAGGGGACGGGAAGCTCCTACGAGCAGTACTTC | NA | TRBD1 | TRBJ2-7 | TRBV19
CASSLVQATDTQYF | TGTGCCAGCAGCTTGGTACAGGCCACAGATACGCAGTATTTT | NA | NA | TRBJ2-3 | TRBV5-4
CASSSRGNTIYF | TGTGCCAGCAGTTCTCGCGGAAACACCATATATTTT | once | NA | TRBJ1-3 | TRBV6-5
CASSVPLLAGGHDEQYF | TGTGCCAGCAGTGTCCCCTTACTAGCGGGGGGCCACGACGAGCAGTACTTC | NA | TRBD2 | TRBJ2-7 | TRBV6-4
CASSPRQGINNQPQHF | TGTGCCAGCAGCCCCCGACAGGGCATAAACAATCAGCCCCAGCATTTT | NA | TRBD1 | TRBJ1-5 | TRBV14
CASSLEGGRGDEQYF | TGCGCCAGCAGCCTGGAGGGGGGGCGCGGCGACGAGCAGTACTTC | few | NA | TRBJ2-7 | TRBV5-1
CASSFSGANVLTF | TGTGCCAGCAGTTTTTCTGGGGCCAACGTCCTGACTTTC | NA | NA | TRBJ2-6 | TRBV28
CASSQEGLAGFGHTQYF | TGCGCCAGCAGCCAAGAAGGGCTAGCGGGGTTTGGCCATACGCAGTATTTT | few | TRBD2 | TRBJ2-3 | TRBV4-1
CATKRSHEQYF | TGTGCCACCAAACGGAGCCACGAGCAGTACTTC | NA | NA | TRBJ2-7 | TRBV6-5
CASSLVAFTGAGYGYTF | TGTGCCAGCAGCTTGGTAGCCTTTACGGGGGCCGGCTATGGCTACACCTTC | NA | NA | TRBJ1-2 | TRBV5-5
CASSRGRSSGANVLTF | TGTGCCAGCAGCCGAGGTCGCAGCTCTGGGGCCAACGTCCTGACTTTC | NA | NA | TRBJ2-6 | TRBV28
CASSPRTGEYQETQYF | TGCGCCAGCAGCCCTAGGACAGGGGAATACCAAGAGACCCAGTACTTC | once | TRBD1 | TRBJ2-5 | TRBV5-1
CASSPPVGLAFF | TGTGCCAGCAGCCCGCCGGTGGGGTTGGCTTTCTTT | NA | NA | TRBJ1-1 | TRBV5-6
CAWTPGGNQPQHF | TGTGCCTGGACCCCAGGGGGCAATCAGCCCCAGCATTTT | few | NA | TRBJ1-5 | TRBV30
CASSYSTWAEAFF | TGTGCCAGCAGTTACTCGACGTGGGCTGAAGCTTTCTTT | NA | NA | TRBJ1-1 | TRBV6-5
CSVKDRNAYEQYF | TGCAGCGTAAAGGACAGGAATGCCTACGAGCAGTACTTC | NA | TRBD1 | TRBJ2-7 | TRBV29-1
CGSLAASTDTQYF | TGTGGATCCCTAGCGGCTAGCACAGATACGCAGTATTTT | NA | TRBD2 | TRBJ2-3 | TRBV30
CASSPWDRDNSPLHF | TGCGCCAGCAGCCCCTGGGACAGAGATAATTCACCCCTCCACTTT | NA | TRBD1 | TRBJ1-6 | TRBV5-1
CASSLPGLAGKETQYF | TGTGCCAGCAGCTTACCCGGACTAGCGGGAAAAGAGACCCAGTACTTC | NA | TRBD2 | TRBJ2-5 | TRBV7-2
CASSQEASVTQYF | TGCGCCAGCAGCCAAGAAGCTTCCGTGACCCAGTACTTC | NA | NA | TRBJ2-5 | TRBV4-1
CASSSPGATSGVSYNEQFF | TGTGCCAGCAGCTCCCCAGGGGCGACTAGCGGAGTTTCTTACAATGAGCAGTTCTTC | once | TRBD2 | TRBJ2-1 | TRBV5-6
CASSANQGHQPQHF | TGTGCCAGCAGCGCGAACCAGGGACATCAGCCCCAGCATTTT | NA | NA | TRBJ1-5 | TRBV9
CASTMQAGQGYEQYF | TGTGCTAGCACCATGCAAGCGGGACAGGGGTACGAGCAGTACTTC | NA | TRBD1 | TRBJ2-7 | TRBV7-2
CASRRGVLNTGELFF | TGTGCCAGCAGACGCGGGGTTCTGAACACCGGGGAGCTGTTTTTT | NA | NA | TRBJ2-2 | TRBV6-6
CASSPRTGLNEQYF | TGTGCCAGCAGCCCGAGGACAGGGTTGAACGAGCAGTACTTC | NA | TRBD1 | TRBJ2-7 | TRBV7-2
CASSIVRGMNQPQHF | TGTGCCAGTAGTATAGTACGGGGGATGAATCAGCCCCAGCATTTT | once | NA | TRBJ1-5 | TRBV19
CASSPLAPYEQYF | TGTGCCAGCAGCCCTCTAGCGCCTTACGAGCAGTACTTC | few | NA | TRBJ2-7 | TRBV5-5
CASSQGTSSNEQFF | TGCGCCAGCAGCCAAGGGACTAGTTCCAATGAGCAGTTCTTC | NA | TRBD2 | TRBJ2-1 | TRBV4-3
CASSRVGGETQYF | TGTGCCAGCAGCCGGGTAGGAGGGGAGACCCAGTACTTC | NA | NA | TRBJ2-5 | TRBV7-2
CASSHRGGRDYGYTF | TGTGCCAGCAGTCACCGGGGGGGACGGGACTATGGCTACACCTTC | few | NA | TRBJ1-2 | TRBV6-6
CASSPRSAGTPEAFF | TGTGCCAGCAGCCCCCGAAGCGCCGGGACCCCTGAAGCTTTCTTT | NA | NA | TRBJ1-1 | TRBV6-5
CASSPDSSYNSPLHF | TGTGCCAGCTCACCGGACAGCTCCTATAATTCACCCCTCCACTTT | NA | NA | TRBJ1-6 | TRBV18
CASSLGASPSEPQHF | TGTGCCAGCAGTTTGGGTGCCAGTCCCTCGGAGCCCCAGCATTTT | NA | NA | TRBJ1-5 | TRBV28